Listed here are 24 T cell receptor beta chains from one sample, sequenced in a study of regulatory T cells in long-lasting Graves disease. Construction of TCR beta libraries relied on iRepertoire HTBI primers and on Arm-PCR targeting CDR3 regions. TCRdb re-analysed the multiplex PCR reads in MiXCR, keeping a single row per CDR3 protein. The sample holds approximately 350,000 distinct CDR3 sequences, around 15% seen once. Time point reported: newly diagnosed GD, antithyroid drugs for less than 3 months. There was RNA extracted from PBMCs, and the TCR library was made from it. In addition, the sample was reused for a study of T cells in Graves' hyperthyroidism and ophthalmopathy.

This material consisted of peripheral blood mononuclear cells (PBMCs), taken at new diagnosis, from a patient treated with antithyroid drugs. The receptors were gathered from a woman younger than 35 with Graves disease.

This clonotype occurred many times. This chain uses TRBV29-1 with TRBJ1-1; the D gene is possibly TRBD1 (5 bases). CDR3 length: 13 residues. Trimming removed 6 bases at V and 1 base at J, with 12 bases between. Germline V gene data show CDR1 as SQVTM and CDR2 as ANQGSEA. The CDR3 DNA follows: TGCAGCGTGGCCACCGGGACGAACACTGAAGCTTTCTTT. This encodes CSVATGTNTEAFF.

In this sample, this clonotype turned up many times. The J gene is TRBJ2-7, the V gene TRBV9, with 10 positions matching TRBD1. CDR3 size: 15 residues. Germline V lookup: CDR1 SGDLS, CDR2 YYNGEE. V dropped 3 bases and J dropped 2; count of bases not matched to a gene: 5. The CDR3 DNA reads TGTGCCAGCAGCGGTGGAGGACAGGGGGCCTACGAGCAGTACTTC. Its translation is CASSGGGQGAYEQYF.

The V gene is TRBV2, the J gene TRBJ2-1; TRBD2 matches at 8 bases. Looked up from germline, CDR1 is SNHLY and CDR2 is FYNNEI. The V gene end was trimmed by 6 bases and the J gene end by 5 bases; junction bases not matched to a gene: 3. This CDR3 is 13 amino acids long. The CDR3 loop is CASRTGGDNEQFF. CDR3 coding DNA: TGTGCCAGCAGGACGGGGGGGGACAATGAGCAGTTCTTC.

In its sample, this clonotype was seen many times. V usage is TRBV12-3 or TRBV12-4 and J usage is TRBJ1-5, with 7 positions matching TRBD1. The V and J ends lost 5 bases and 0 bases, in that order; junction bases with no gene match: 4. The length of the CDR3 is 15 residues. The CDR3 coding sequence is TGTGCCAGCAGTATCGGACAGGATAGCAATCAGCCCCAGCATTTT. It yields the protein CASSIGQDSNQPQHF.

This clonotype showed up many times. V is TRBV6-1 and J is TRBJ2-2; 10 nucleotides align to TRBD1. The CDR3 has 17 residues. Trimming removed 0 bases from V and 5 bases from J; junction bases left unmatched: 6. In germline, CDR1 is MNHNS, CDR2 SASEGT. This chain's CDR3 is CASSEAPGTGVTGELFF. The CDR3, as DNA: TGTGCCAGCAGTGAAGCACCAGGGACAGGGGTTACCGGGGAGCTGTTTTTT.

This clonotype was seen only a few times. The chain links TRBV12-3 or TRBV12-4 to TRBJ2-7; D remains ambiguous. This CDR3 has 13 residues. V lost 7 bases and J lost 0, with 10 bases in between. The CDR3 DNA is TGTGCCAGCACATCTACCAGCTCCTACGAGCAGTACTTC. It yields the protein CASTSTSSYEQYF.

This clonotype was detected only a few times. This chain joins TRBV15 and TRBJ1-3, with D perhaps TRBD1 (6 bases). This CDR3 has 16 residues. The V end was cut by 2 bases, the J end by 0 bases, with 11 bases between. Per germline, CDR1 LNHNV and CDR2 YYDKDF (reference sequence). CDR3 DNA sequence: TGTGCCACCAGCAGATCCGGACAGTTCTCTGGAAACACCATATATTTT. This gives the protein CATSRSGQFSGNTIYF.

This clonotype was detected only a few times. The chain is built from TRBV6-1 and TRBJ2-1, with 9 positions matching TRBD1. The J call may be wrong; the DNA end is better matched by TRBJ2-5. Germline V gene lookup returns CDR1 MNHNS and CDR2 SASEGT. The CDR3 sequence is 13 residues long. The CDR3, as DNA: TGTGCCGGTGAGACAGGGGGTGAGGGGACCCAGTACTTC. Its protein product is CAGETGGEGTQYF.

This clonotype was counted at least ten times. V is TRBV12-3 or TRBV12-4 and J is TRBJ1-5, with a weak D call TRBD1 (5 bases). The CDR3 is made up of 14 amino acids. Trimming took 5 bases from V and 5 from J, leaving 13 bases between them. CDR3 protein: CASSRLRGHQPQHF. DNA of the CDR3: TGTGCCAGCAGTAGGTTAAGGGGCCATCAGCCCCAGCATTTT.

The J gene is TRBJ2-1, the V gene TRBV5-1; 10 positions agree with TRBD1. J gave up 8 bases and V 5 bases, and 7 bases lay outside the gene matches. The CDR3 runs 14 residues. Germline CDR1 and CDR2: SGHRS and YFSETQ. The CDR3 bases are TGCGCCAGCAGACTAAATGACAGGGGGCATGAGCAGTTCTTC. This gives the protein CASRLNDRGHEQFF.

This clonotype was counted between two and nine times. The chain employs TRBV9 and TRBJ2-2; D gene unclear. Germline assignment: CDR1 SGDLS and CDR2 YYNGEE. This CDR3 region has 15 residues. V shed 4 bases and J shed 2 bases, with 12 bases lying between them. CDR3 protein: CASSPSTGNTGELFF. The CDR3 region has the DNA TGTGCCAGCAGCCCCTCGACTGGCAACACCGGGGAGCTGTTTTTT.

This clonotype was detected many times. V and J are TRBV7-8 and TRBJ2-7; TRBD2 matches 10 bases. Per the germline V gene, CDR1 is SGHVS and CDR2 is FQNEAQ. CDR3 size: 17 residues. The V and J ends lost 5 bases and 3 bases, in that order; junction bases with no gene match: 13. CDR3 nucleotides: TGTGCCAGCAGCCCCACCCGACTAGCGGGCGGGATCTACGAGCAGTACTTC. Protein: CASSPTRLAGGIYEQYF.

In its sample, this clonotype was seen many times. The rearrangement links TRBV13 to TRBJ2-7, with 11 bases that match TRBD2. Trimming cost V 5 bases and J 1 base; bases outside gene matches: 7. The CDR3 totals 16 residues. The germline CDR1 and CDR2 sequences are PRHDT and FYEKMQ (reference sequence). This CDR3 is CASSSTGTSGSYEQYF. For the CDR3, the DNA is TGTGCCAGCAGCAGCACCGGGACTAGCGGATCCTACGAGCAGTACTTC.

This clonotype was seen only a few times. J is TRBJ2-4 and V is TRBV12-3 or TRBV12-4; D tentatively reads TRBD1 or TRBD2 (6 bases each). The V end lost 9 bases, the J end lost 6 bases, and 18 bases lay between the germline ends. This CDR3 spans 14 amino acids. CDR3 region: CASGGSGQPNIQYF. As DNA, the CDR3 is TGTGCCAGTGGGGGGTCCGGACAGCCAAACATTCAGTACTTC.

The gene calls are TRBV25-1 and TRBJ1-1; D gene uncertain. The CDR3 is 13 residues long. Looked up from germline, CDR1 is MGHDK and CDR2 is SYGVNS. V was pared by 8 bases and J by 1 base, with 11 bases between. The chain's CDR3 is CASRWTENTEAFF. The CDR3 coding sequence is TGTGCCAGCCGCTGGACGGAGAACACTGAAGCTTTCTTT. The variable domain in full, completed from reference TRBV25-1 and TRBJ1-1, reads EADIYQTPRYLVIGTGKKITLECSQTMGHDKMYWYQQDPGMELHLIHYSYGVNSTEKGDLSSESTVSRIRTEHFPLTLESARPSHTSQYLCASRWTENTEAFFGQGTRLTVV.

A note on this clonotype: This clone may be a read error of a much larger clone one base away. The V gene is TRBV28, the J gene TRBJ2-3; the match to TRBD2 covers 11 bases. The CDR3 totals 14 residues. The germline CDR1 and CDR2 sequences are MDHEN and SYDVKM. Here the CDR3 reads CASSSGTSGNTKYF. In DNA, the CDR3 is TGTGCCAGCAGTTCCGGGACTAGCGGTAATACGAAGTATTTT.

This clonotype appeared a few times. This chain joins TRBV4-1 and TRBJ1-2; no clear D gene. The CDR3 sequence is 14 residues long. Trimming took off 1 base at V and 1 base at J, with 7 bases between the two ends. Per the germline V gene, CDR1 is MGHRA and CDR2 is YSYEKL. DNA for the CDR3: TGCGCCAGCAGCCAAGGAGTGGGTAACTATGGCTACACCTTC. It specifies CASSQGVGNYGYTF.

The chain employs TRBV7-9 and TRBJ2-7, with no clear D. The CDR3 length is 15 residues. Germline-derived CDR1 and CDR2 are SEHNR and FQNEAQ (reference sequence). V lost 5 bases and J lost 3, with 17 bases in between. CDR3 in amino acids: CASSPPSYHGYEQYF. CDR3 coding DNA: TGTGCCAGCAGCCCACCAAGCTATCACGGCTACGAGCAGTACTTC.

This clonotype was recorded at least ten times. The DNA of the CDR3 is TGTGCCAGCAGTTTCCTACAGGGTTCAGAAGCTTTCTTT. Amino acids: CASSFLQGSEAFF. The chain combines TRBV12-3 or TRBV12-4 with TRBJ1-1, with a possible D match to TRBD1 (6 bases). Trimming shortened V by 3 bases and J by 8 bases, and 13 bases separated the two germline ends. This CDR3 is built from 13 residues.

This clonotype was recorded many times. The chain links TRBV30 to TRBJ2-7; 11 nucleotides agree with TRBD1. J gave up 7 bases and V 2 bases, and 4 bases lay outside the gene matches. This CDR3 is 13 amino acids long. Germline V CDR1 and CDR2: GTSNPN, SVGIG (reference sequence). The CDR3 protein is CAWSRDRGFEQYF. The CDR3, as DNA: TGTGCCTGGAGTCGGGACAGGGGGTTTGAGCAGTACTTC.

This clonotype was counted a few times. This rearrangement joins TRBV10-3 to TRBJ1-1, with D maybe TRBD1 (6 bases). V gave up 3 bases and J gave up 3 bases, with 14 bases separating them. The germline CDR1 and CDR2 sequences are ENHRY and SYGVKD. The CDR3 length is 15 residues. The CDR3 loop is CAISERGGRDTEAFF. In DNA form, the CDR3 reads TGTGCCATCAGTGAACGGGGGGGCAGGGACACTGAAGCTTTCTTT.

The sample holds many counts of this clonotype. V usage is TRBV6-1 and J usage is TRBJ2-7, with 8 positions matching TRBD1. There are 15 residues in the CDR3. Trimming at V came to 7 bases and at J to 3 bases, leaving 11 bases not matched to a gene. Germline CDR1 MNHNS, CDR2 SASEGT. CDR3 sequence: CASTYRGQGFYEQYF. CDR3 DNA: TGTGCCAGCACCTATCGAGGACAGGGTTTCTACGAGCAGTACTTC.

This clonotype showed up just a few times. The chain recombines TRBV6-1 with TRBJ1-5; possible D gene TRBD1, 5 bases. CDR1 and CDR2 (germline): MNHNS, SASEGT. This CDR3 has 13 amino acids. V lost 5 bases to trimming and J lost 3 bases, with 8 bases between them. The CDR3 region has the DNA TGTGCCAGCAGTAACAGGTTCAATCAGCCCCAGCATTTT. It yields the protein CASSNRFNQPQHF.

There are many counts of this clonotype. The chain employs TRBV20-1 and TRBJ2-5; TRBD2 aligns across 10 bases. The germline V gene encodes CDR1 DFQATT and CDR2 SNEGSKA (reference sequence). Trimming cost V 8 bases and J 5 bases; bases outside gene matches: 11. This CDR3 has 14 residues. The CDR3 is CSTRLSGRGETQYF. The CDR3 DNA is TGCAGTACCCGCCTCAGCGGGAGGGGGGAGACCCAGTACTTC.